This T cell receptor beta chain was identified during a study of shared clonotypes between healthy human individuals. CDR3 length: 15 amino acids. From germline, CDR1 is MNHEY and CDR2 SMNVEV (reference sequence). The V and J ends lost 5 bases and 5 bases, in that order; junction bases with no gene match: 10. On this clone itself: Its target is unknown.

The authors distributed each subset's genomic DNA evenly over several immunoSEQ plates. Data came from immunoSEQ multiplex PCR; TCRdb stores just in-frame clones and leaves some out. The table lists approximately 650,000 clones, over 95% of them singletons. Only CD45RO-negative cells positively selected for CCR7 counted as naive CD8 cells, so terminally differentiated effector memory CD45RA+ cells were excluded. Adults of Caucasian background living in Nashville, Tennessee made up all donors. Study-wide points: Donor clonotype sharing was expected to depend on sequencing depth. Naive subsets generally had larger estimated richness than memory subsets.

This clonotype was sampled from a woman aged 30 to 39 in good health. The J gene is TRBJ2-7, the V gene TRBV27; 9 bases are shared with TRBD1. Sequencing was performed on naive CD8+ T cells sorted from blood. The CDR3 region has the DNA TGTGCCAGCAGTGTCGGACAGGGGTCCGTCGACGAGCAGTACTTC. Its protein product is CASSVGQGSVDEQYF.